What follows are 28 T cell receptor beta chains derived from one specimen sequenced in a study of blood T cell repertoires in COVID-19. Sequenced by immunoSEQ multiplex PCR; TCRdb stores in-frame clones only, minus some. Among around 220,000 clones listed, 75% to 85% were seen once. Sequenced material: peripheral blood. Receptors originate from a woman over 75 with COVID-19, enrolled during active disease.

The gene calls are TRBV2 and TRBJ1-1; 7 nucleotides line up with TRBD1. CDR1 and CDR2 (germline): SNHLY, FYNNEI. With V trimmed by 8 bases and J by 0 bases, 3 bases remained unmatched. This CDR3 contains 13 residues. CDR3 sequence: CASLGQMNTEAFF. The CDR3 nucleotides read TGTGCCAGCCTGGGACAGATGAACACTGAAGCTTTCTTT.

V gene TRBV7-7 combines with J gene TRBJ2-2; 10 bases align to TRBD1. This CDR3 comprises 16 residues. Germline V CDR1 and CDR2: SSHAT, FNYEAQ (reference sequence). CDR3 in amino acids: CATSPGQGLNTGELFF. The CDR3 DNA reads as TGTGCTACTTCTCCGGGACAGGGGTTGAACACCGGGGAGCTGTTTTTT.

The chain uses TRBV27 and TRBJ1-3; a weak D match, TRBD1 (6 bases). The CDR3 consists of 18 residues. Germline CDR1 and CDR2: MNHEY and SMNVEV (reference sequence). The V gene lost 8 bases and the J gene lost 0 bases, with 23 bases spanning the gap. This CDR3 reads CASQRTGSPSSSGNTIYF. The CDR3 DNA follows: TGTGCCAGCCAACGAACAGGGTCCCCAAGCTCCTCTGGAAACACCATATATTTT.

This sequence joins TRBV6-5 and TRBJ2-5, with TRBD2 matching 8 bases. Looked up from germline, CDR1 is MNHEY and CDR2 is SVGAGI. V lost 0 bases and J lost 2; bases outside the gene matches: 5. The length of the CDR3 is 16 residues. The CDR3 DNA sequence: TGTGCCAGCAGTTACTCGGCACTAGCGGAACAAGAGACCCAGTACTTC. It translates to CASSYSALAEQETQYF.

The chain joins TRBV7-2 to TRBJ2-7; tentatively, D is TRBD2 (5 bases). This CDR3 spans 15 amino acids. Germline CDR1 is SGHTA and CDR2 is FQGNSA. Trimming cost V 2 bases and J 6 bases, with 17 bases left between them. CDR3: CASSLSGLVGLEQYF. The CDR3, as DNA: TGTGCCAGCAGCTTAAGTGGGCTAGTTGGACTCGAGCAGTACTTC.

The CDR3 loop is CASSTEREIAGANVLTF. The DNA for the CDR3 is TGTGCCAGTAGTACTGAGCGGGAGATCGCTGGGGCCAACGTCCTGACTTTC. The genes are TRBV19 and TRBJ2-6; TRBD2 aligns across 8 bases. CDR1 and CDR2 from the germline V gene are LNHDA and SQIVND (reference sequence). The CDR3 has 17 amino acids. V trimming: 4 bases; J trimming: 2 bases; junction bases outside the gene matches: 7.

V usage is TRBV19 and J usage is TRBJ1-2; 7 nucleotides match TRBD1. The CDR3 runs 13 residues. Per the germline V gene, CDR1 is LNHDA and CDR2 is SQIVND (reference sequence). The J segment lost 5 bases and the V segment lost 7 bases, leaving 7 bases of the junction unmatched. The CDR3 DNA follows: TGTGCCAGTAATGAAGGCAGGGGGTATGGCTACACCTTC. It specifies CASNEGRGYGYTF.

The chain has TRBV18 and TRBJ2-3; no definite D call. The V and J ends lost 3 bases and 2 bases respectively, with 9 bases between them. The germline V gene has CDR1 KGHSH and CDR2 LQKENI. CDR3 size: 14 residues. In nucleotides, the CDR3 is TGTGCCAGCTCACCCGCCCGGGTCACAGATACGCAGTATTTT. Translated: CASSPARVTDTQYF. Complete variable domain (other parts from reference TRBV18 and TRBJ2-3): NAGVMQNPRHLVRRRGQEARLRCSPMKGHSHVYWYRQLPEEGLKFMVYLQKENIIDESGMPKERFSAEFPKEGPSILRIQQVVRGDSAAYFCASSPARVTDTQYFGPGTRLTVL.

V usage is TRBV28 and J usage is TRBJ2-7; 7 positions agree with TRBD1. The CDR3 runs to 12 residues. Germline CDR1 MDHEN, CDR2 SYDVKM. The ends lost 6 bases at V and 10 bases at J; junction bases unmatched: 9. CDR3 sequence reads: CASSIQTGIQYF. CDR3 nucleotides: TGTGCCAGCAGCATACAGACAGGGATCCAGTACTTC.

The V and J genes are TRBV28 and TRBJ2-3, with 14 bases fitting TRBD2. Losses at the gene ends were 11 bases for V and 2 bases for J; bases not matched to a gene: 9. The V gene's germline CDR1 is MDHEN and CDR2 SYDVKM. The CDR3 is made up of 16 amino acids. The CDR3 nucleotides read TGTGCCGTCCCCGGGACTAGCGGGAGCACCACAGATACGCAGTATTTT. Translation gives CAVPGTSGSTTDTQYF.

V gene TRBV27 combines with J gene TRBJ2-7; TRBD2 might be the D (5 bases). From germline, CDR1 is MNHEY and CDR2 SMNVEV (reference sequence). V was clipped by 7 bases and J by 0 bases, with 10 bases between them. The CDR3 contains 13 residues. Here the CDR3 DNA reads TGTGCCAGCATTGCCGGGAACTCCTACGAGCAGTACTTC. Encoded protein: CASIAGNSYEQYF.

The CDR3 protein is CASNLLGGFEQFF. The CDR3 DNA is TGTGCCAGCAACCTCCTTGGAGGTTTTGAGCAGTTCTTC. The chain carries TRBV11-1 and TRBJ2-1; possibly TRBD2 for D (5 bases). Germline assignment: CDR1 SGHAT and CDR2 FQDESV (reference sequence). V lost 7 bases and J lost 9, with 16 bases in between. The CDR3 loop spans 13 amino acids.

CDR3 sequence reads: CASRGRETQYF. The CDR3 nucleotides are TGTGCCAGCAGGGGGAGGGAGACCCAGTACTTC. The J gene is TRBJ2-5, the V gene TRBV12-3 or TRBV12-4; a weak D match, TRBD2 (6 bases). The germline V and J ends were trimmed by 6 bases and 5 bases, with 7 bases remaining between them. CDR3 size: 11 residues.

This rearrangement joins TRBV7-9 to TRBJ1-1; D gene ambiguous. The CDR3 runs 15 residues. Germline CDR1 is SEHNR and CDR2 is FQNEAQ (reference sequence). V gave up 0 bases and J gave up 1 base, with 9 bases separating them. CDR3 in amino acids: CASSLAYAGNTEAFF. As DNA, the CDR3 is TGTGCCAGCAGCTTAGCATATGCGGGGAACACTGAAGCTTTCTTT.

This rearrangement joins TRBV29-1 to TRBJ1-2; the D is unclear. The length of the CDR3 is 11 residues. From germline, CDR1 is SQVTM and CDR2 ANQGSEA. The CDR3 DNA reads TGCACGGCCGGGGTTGGCTATGGCTACACCTTC. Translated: CTAGVGYGYTF.

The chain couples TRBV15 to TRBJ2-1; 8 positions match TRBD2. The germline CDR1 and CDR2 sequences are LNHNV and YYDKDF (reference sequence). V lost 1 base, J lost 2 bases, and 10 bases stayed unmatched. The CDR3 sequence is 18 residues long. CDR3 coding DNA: TGTGCCACCAGCAGAGCTGGCGGGAGGTTGGGGACCTACAATGAGCAGTTCTTC. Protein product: CATSRAGGRLGTYNEQFF. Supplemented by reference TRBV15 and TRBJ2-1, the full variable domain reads DAMVIQNPRYQVTQFGKPVTLSCSQTLNHNVMYWYQQKSSQAPKLLFHYYDKDFNNEADTPDNFQSRRPNTSFCFLDIRSPGLGDTAMYLCATSRAGGRLGTYNEQFFGPGTRLTVL.

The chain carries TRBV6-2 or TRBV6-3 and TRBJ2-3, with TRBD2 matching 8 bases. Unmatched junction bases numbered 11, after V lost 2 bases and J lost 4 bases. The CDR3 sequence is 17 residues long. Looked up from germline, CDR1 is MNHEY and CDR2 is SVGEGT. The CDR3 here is CASSYPLGTRRADTQYF. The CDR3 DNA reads TGTGCCAGCAGTTACCCTCTCGGGACTAGAAGGGCAGATACGCAGTATTTT.

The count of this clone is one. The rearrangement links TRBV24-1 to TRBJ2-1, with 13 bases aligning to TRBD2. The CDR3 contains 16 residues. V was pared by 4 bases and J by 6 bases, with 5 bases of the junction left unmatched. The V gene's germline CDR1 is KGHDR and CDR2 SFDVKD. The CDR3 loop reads CATSDYRTSGSNEQFF. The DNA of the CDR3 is TGTGCCACCAGTGACTATCGGACTAGCGGGAGCAATGAGCAGTTCTTC.

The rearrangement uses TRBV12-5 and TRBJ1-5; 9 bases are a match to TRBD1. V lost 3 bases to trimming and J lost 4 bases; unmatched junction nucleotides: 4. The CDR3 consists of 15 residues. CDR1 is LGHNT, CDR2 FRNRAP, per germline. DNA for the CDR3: TGTGCTAGTGGTTTCCGGGACAGGGTGAATCAGCCCCAGCATTTT. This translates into CASGFRDRVNQPQHF.

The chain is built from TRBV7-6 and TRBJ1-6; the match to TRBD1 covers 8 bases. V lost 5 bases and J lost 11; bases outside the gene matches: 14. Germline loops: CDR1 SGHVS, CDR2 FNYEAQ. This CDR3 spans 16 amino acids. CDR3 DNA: TGTGCCAGCAGCCCCCGGGACAGGTTGGCATTCGCACCCCTCCACTTT. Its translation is CASSPRDRLAFAPLHF.

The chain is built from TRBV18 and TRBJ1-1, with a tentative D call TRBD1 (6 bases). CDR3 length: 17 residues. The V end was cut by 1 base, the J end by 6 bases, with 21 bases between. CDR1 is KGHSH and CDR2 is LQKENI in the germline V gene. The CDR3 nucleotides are TGTGCCAGCTCACCACTTCTTAGCGGGACAACGCTTTCTGAAGCTTTCTTT. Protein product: CASSPLLSGTTLSEAFF.

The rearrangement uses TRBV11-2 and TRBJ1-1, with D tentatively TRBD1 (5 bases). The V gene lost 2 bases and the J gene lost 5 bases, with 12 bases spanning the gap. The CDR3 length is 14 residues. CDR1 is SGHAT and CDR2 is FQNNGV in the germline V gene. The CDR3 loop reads CASSLTRVETEAFF. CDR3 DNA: TGTGCCAGCAGCTTAACCAGGGTCGAGACTGAAGCTTTCTTT.

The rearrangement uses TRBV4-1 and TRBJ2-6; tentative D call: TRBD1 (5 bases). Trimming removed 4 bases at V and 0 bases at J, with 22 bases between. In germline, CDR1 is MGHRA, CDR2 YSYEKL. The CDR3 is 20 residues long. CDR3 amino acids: CASSLDPQGISSSGANVLTF. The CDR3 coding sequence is TGCGCCAGCAGCCTAGACCCCCAGGGAATATCCAGCTCTGGGGCCAACGTCCTGACTTTC.

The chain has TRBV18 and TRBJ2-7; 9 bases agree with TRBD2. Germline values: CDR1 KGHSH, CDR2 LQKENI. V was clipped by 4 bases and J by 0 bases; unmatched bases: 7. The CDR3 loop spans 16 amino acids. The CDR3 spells CASSRLSGGNSYEQYF. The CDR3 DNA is TGTGCCAGCTCACGATTGAGCGGGGGGAACTCCTACGAGCAGTACTTC.

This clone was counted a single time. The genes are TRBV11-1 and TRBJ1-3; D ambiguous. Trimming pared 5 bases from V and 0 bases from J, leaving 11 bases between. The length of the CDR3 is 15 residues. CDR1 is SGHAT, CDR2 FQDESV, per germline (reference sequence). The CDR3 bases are TGTGCCAGCAGCCAACAGTCTTTCTCTGGAAACACCATATATTTT. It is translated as CASSQQSFSGNTIYF.

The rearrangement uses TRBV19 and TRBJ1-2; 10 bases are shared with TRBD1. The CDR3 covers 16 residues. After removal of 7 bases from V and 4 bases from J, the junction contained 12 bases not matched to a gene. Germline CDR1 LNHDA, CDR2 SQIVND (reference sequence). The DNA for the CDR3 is TGTGCCAGTAAAAATACCGGGACAGGGGACAGCTATGGCTACACCTTC. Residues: CASKNTGTGDSYGYTF. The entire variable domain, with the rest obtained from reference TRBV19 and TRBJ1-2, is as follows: DGGITQSPKYLFRKEGQNVTLSCEQNLNHDAMYWYRQDPGQGLRLIYYSQIVNDFQKGDIAEGYSVSREKKESFPLTVTSAQKNPTAFYLCASKNTGTGDSYGYTFGSGTRLTVV.

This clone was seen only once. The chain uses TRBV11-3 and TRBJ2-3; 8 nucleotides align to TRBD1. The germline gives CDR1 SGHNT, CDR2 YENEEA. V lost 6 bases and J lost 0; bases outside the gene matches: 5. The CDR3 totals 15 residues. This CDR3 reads CASSFGTGSTDTQYF. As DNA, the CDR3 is TGTGCCAGCAGTTTCGGGACAGGCAGCACAGATACGCAGTATTTT.

CDR3 nucleotides: TGTGCCAGCAGCTTAGCGGTTCTTCAGATTTATAGCAATCAGCCCCAGCATTTT. It specifies CASSLAVLQIYSNQPQHF. V is TRBV7-8 and J is TRBJ1-5; no firm D call. The CDR3 is made up of 18 amino acids. Germline V CDR1 and CDR2: SGHVS, FQNEAQ. Between the trimmed V and J ends, which lost 0 bases and 0 bases, there was a span of 15 bases. The full variable domain, rest sourced from reference TRBV7-8 and TRBJ1-5, is GAGVSQSPRYKVAKRGQDVALRCDPISGHVSLFWYQQALGQGPEFLTYFQNEAQLDKSGLPSDRFFAERPEGSVSTLKIQRTQQEDSAVYLCASSLAVLQIYSNQPQHFGDGTRLSIL.